This T cell receptor (beta chain) came from a study of cytomegalovirus exposure and HLA in healthy donors. Study-wide results and caveats: TRBV6-2, TRBV6-3 and some other V segments were unresolvable in 87-base-pair reads. Later analysis identified a missense DCLRE1C variant that was linked to TCR beta V- and J-gene trimming. Relative to the roughly 690-donor mean, N-insertions were reportedly fewer in an Asian-associated ancestry cluster in a later analysis.

This clone was observed a few times. Its antigen is undetermined. Germline assignment: CDR1 SGHDT and CDR2 YYEEEE. V lost 4 bases and J 5 bases, leaving 12 bases between the germline ends. This CDR3 has 13 residues. Amplification used 60 Vbeta primers and 13 Jbeta primers. The method was immunoSEQ multiplex PCR; TCRdb's version includes in-frame clones alone and lacks a portion of them. The sample comprises roughly 77,000 clones, around 10% of which are singletons, and roughly a quarter rests with the top ten. The TCR originated in a man between 60 and 75 years old in good health and CMV-seropositive. The sequenced sample was PBMCs. The chain links TRBV5-6 to TRBJ2-5; D is perhaps TRBD1 (5 bases). CDR3 residues: CASSPDIYETQYF. DNA of the CDR3: TGTGCCAGCAGCCCGGACATATATGAGACCCAGTACTTC.